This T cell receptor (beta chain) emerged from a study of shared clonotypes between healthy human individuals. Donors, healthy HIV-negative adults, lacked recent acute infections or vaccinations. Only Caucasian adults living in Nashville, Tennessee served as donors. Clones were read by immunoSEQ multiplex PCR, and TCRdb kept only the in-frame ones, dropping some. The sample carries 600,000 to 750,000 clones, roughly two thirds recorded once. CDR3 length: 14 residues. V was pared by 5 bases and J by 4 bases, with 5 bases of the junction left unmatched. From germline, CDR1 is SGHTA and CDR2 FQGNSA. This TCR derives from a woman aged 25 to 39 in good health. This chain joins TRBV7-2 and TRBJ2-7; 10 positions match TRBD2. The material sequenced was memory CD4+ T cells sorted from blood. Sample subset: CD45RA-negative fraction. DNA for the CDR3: TGTGCCAGCAGCATAAGGACTAGCGGATACGAGCAGTACTTC. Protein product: CASSIRTSGYEQYF.